This T cell receptor (beta chain) was found in a study of cytomegalovirus exposure and HLA in healthy donors (dated by TCRdb to 2016 to 2017). Study-wide context: In an earlier analysis of roughly 500 of the donors, 276 Gb of sequence data and just under 120 million unique TCR beta sequences from some 170 million T cells were reported. An early release that covered about 600 HLA-typed donors contained approximately 320 gigabases of sequencing data and tens of millions of unique TCR sequences. The genetic ancestry cluster associated with self-reported Caucasian donors included 81% of the roughly 400 genotyped donors. The study aimed to test whether cataloging public T cell receptors could reveal signatures of past pathogen exposure. Using immunosequencing, the study profiled T cell repertoires from about 620 subjects and related those repertoires to cytomegalovirus serostatus. In addition to the first cohort of 650 to 750 subjects, a separate validation cohort of under 150 different subjects was used. To predict cytomegalovirus infection status, the study combined high-throughput TCR immunosequencing, statistical association of individual TCRs with disease status, and machine learning. In a later analysis, previously published TCR beta repertoires from about 640 donors were re-analyzed and high-resolution HLA genotyping was added so that TCR occurrence patterns could be studied. The later analysis used no new phenotypic data to find candidate immune exposures, relying instead on TCR beta sequences and their occurrence across donors. An earlier analysis of some 500 of the donors applied high-throughput TCR beta sequencing to assess whether each TCR beta V gene segment acted as functional or pseudogenic. Alongside the repertoire data, information on donor age, sex, ethnicity and CMV serostatus was compiled. A later genetic analysis used genome-wide SNP genotypes for about 65% of the roughly 670 donors, treating that subset as a discovery cohort. All discovery cohort repertoires had been generated using a single sequencing platform. Both class I and class II loci were covered by HLA typing, at four-digit resolution. The number of donors typed differed by locus, with 629-630 for A, B, C, DRB1 and DQB1, roughly 520 for DQA1, 600 to 610 for DPA1, and 400 to 490 for DPB1. Several DR-DQ haplotypes were handled as single units for association and clustering, since linkage in the cohort was strong. Among roughly 370 genotyped donors of the cohort, an average of 235,054 unique TCR beta nucleotide sequences were sequenced per donor, around 20% of them non-productive. General findings and caveats noted by the study authors: According to the authors, the approach could potentially be generalized to other disease states and immunological phenotypes. In a later analysis, the rate of TCR association differed among HLA loci, with DRB1 alleles having the most associated TCRs and HLA-C alleles having the fewest. Broadly in line with IMGT annotations, most TCR beta V segments showed up in productive rearrangements about 87% or about 30% of the time in an earlier analysis of 450 to 600 of the donors. The 87-base-pair reads could not distinguish some IMGT-functional V segments, including TRBV6-2 and TRBV6-3, so those segments were excluded. The only immune exposure information available for the cohort was CMV serostatus. Because HLA typing was unavailable for some donors at each locus, only the typed subset was used in association tests. The study gave a list of under 200 TCR beta chains associated with cytomegalovirus. Because counts were too low, around 17 rarely observed V segments, including chromosome 9 orphons, were left out of the earlier analysis of a few hundred of the donors. Specific HLA alleles were associated with 15,000 to 20,000 TCR beta sequences at a false discovery rate of 0.05 in a later analysis. Correlated functional status among segregating V segments might be attributable to linkage disequilibrium, but an unknown experimental factor could not be ruled out. According to a later analysis, parvovirus B19, influenza, CMV and Epstein-Barr virus appeared linked to several top co-occurrence clusters. The presence/absence analyses assumed that sequencing depth was roughly uniform across donors, and that assumption may not be true. In vitro tests confirmed that a few of the cytomegalovirus-associated TCR beta chains recognize cytomegalovirus antigens. The cohort was sequenced for TCR beta chains only, and without alpha or paired-chain data the features that could be detected were limited. A further reported finding was that TCR beta sequences accurately predicted the HLA-A and HLA-B alleles for most subjects in the first cohort. When HLA alleles, especially DR and DQ, strongly co-occurred, TCR associations were difficult to assign to individual alleles. In a later genetic analysis, fewer N-insertions in productive TCRs were reported among donors in an Asian-associated ancestry cluster than the roughly 700-donor mean. V-gene and J-gene trimming of TCR beta chains was associated with a missense DCLRE1C variant in a later genetic analysis, and the association was replicated in an independent cohort. A group of highly shared sequence variants was considered likely to be a technical artifact of the sequencing pipeline. Compared with equally common non-associated chains, HLA-associated TCR beta chains in a later analysis were more clonally expanded and had lower generation probabilities. While some public TCRs were present in many individuals, most TCR sequences turned up only very rarely across donors. The classifier was reported to diagnose cytomegalovirus status with high specificity and sensitivity in both the original and validation cohorts. In a later analysis, most CMV-associated TCR beta chains were found to appear HLA-restricted, with HLA associations seemingly driven largely by CMV exposure.

The library was produced with the immunoSEQ multiplex PCR assay. The multiplex PCR relied on a mix of 60 forward primers for TCR Vbeta segments and 13 reverse primers for TCR Jbeta segments. Amplification of the CDR3 region of rearranged TCR beta genes was performed with a multiplex PCR assay on genomic DNA. The Illumina HiSeq System was used to sequence the amplified TCR beta libraries as 87-base-pair reads. The authors processed their data as follows. Across the 640 or so repertoires, a later analysis counted roughly 84 million unique TCR beta chains, roughly 11 million of which were shared by at least two donors. To remove PCR and sequencing errors, raw reads were error-corrected and collapsed into unique sequences using a nearest-neighbor algorithm that merged closely related sequences. CDR3 sequences were aligned to IMGT reference sequences to assign V, D and J gene segments. For a sequence to be retained, a match of at least six nucleotides was required to both a V gene segment and a J gene segment. Rearrangements were classified as productive when the CDR3 lacked stop codons and remained in frame with V and J, and all other rearrangements were classified as non-productive. CDR3 was defined according to IMGT convention as the region running from the second conserved V-encoded cysteine to the conserved J-encoded phenylalanine. In an earlier analysis of around 600 of the donors, sequences lacking an unambiguous match to a single V gene segment were excluded. An earlier analysis of 500 to 600 of the donors classified V segments as functional when productive rearrangements were above 56.7% and as segregating when the standard deviation between donors was above 5%. A statistical classification framework was built to diagnose cytomegalovirus status from the catalog of TCR beta chain sequences. V and J gene assignment, in a later analysis, came from comparing TCR nucleotide sequences with IMGT/GENE-DB human TR gene sequences. The TCRdist pipeline was used in a later analysis to assign CDR3 sequences and most-parsimonious VDJ recombination scenarios. A later analysis defined each TCR beta chain by its CDR3 amino acid sequence plus V-gene family, and excluded reads lacking a unique V-gene family. A later analysis removed 600 or so highly shared, low-generation-probability nucleotide sequences to deal with suspected cross-contamination and a sequencing artifact. For each public chain, a later analysis derived a clonal expansion index from normalized ranks of inferred template counts within each repertoire. Generation probabilities in a later analysis came from a VDJ recombination model fitted to out-of-frame rearrangements, and those results were checked against IGoR. A later analysis scored TCR-TCR, TCR-HLA and TCR-CMV co-occurrence with hypergeometric tests, applying a repertoire-size bias correction to TCR pairs. A later analysis estimated false discovery rates by permuting HLA or CMV assignments 20 times. In a later analysis, co-occurring TCRs were grouped using DBSCAN, and TCRdist sequence similarity was added for clustering within HLA-allele-positive subsets. Repertoires with fewer than 30,000 or more than 120,000 public chains, plus five repertoires with anomalous nucleotide sharing, were excluded from co-occurrence clustering. TCRdb provides this immuneACCESS table in a form limited to in-frame rearrangements. Some clones are lacking; in checked studies, under half of them reflect an unresolved V gene, and why the rest are absent is not known. The V and J calls and clone size were taken over from that table, and D and trimming were inferred from the DNA. For this sample there are some 170,000 clones; roughly 79% appear just once. The leading ten clones occupy 0.95% to 1.1% of the sample.

Trimming accounts for 0 bases at V and 6 bases at J, while the number of junction bases matched to no gene is 6. The CDR3 spans 17 residues, from the cysteine through the phenylalanine. The DNA shown is the 51-base CDR3, in frame from base 1. In total, 666 healthy bone marrow donors made up the cohort. All cohort members were sampled while nominally healthy, although unrecorded immune exposures were likely present. The donor was CMV seronegative and belonged to the group of more than 300 seronegative cohort members. A peripheral blood sample was collected from each donor, and TCR beta sequencing was performed on peripheral blood mononuclear cells. Genomic DNA was extracted from the blood cell samples with the Qiagen DNeasy Blood Extraction Kit. Details on this clone: What this receptor recognizes is not known. No base quality values were provided; no much bigger clone lies one nucleotide off.

This receptor was taken from a woman aged 40 to 50 in good health and CMV-seronegative. The rearranged chain carries TRBV23-1 and TRBJ2-2; 11 middle bases align to TRBD2. TRBV23-1 qualifies as an ORF whose function is uncertain. Specimen: PBMCs. The CDR3 region has the sequence CASSQSGLAEWPGELFF. The nucleotide sequence is given as TGCGCCAGCAGTCAATCGGGACTAGCGGAGTGGCCCGGGGAGCTGTTTTTT.